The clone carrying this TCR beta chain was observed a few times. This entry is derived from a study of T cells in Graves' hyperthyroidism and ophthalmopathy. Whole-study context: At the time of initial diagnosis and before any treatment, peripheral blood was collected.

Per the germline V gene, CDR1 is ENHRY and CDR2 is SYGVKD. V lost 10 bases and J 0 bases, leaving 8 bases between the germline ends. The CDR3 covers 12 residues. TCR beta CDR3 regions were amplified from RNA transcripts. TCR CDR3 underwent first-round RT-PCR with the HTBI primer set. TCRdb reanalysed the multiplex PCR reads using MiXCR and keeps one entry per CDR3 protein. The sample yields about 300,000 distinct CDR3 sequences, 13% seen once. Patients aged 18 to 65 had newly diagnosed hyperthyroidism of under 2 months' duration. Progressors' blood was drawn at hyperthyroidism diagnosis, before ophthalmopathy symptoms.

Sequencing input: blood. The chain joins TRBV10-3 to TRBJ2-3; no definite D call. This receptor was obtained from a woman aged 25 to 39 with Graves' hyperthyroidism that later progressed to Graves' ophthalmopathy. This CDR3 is CATRLSTDTQYF. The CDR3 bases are TGTGCCACCCGCCTAAGCACAGATACGCAGTATTTT.